The 26 T cell receptor beta chains below all came from one sample that was sequenced in a study of shared clonotypes between healthy human individuals. Sequenced by immunoSEQ multiplex PCR; TCRdb stores in-frame clones only, minus some. This table holds 2 million to 2.5 million clones, 85% to 95% found once. The sample taken for sequencing was naive CD4+ T cells from PBMCs. Subset defined: CD45RA+ positively selected. The source is a man in his late teens or twenties in good health. Some clones in this sample may be carry-over from other donors' samples.

Concerning this clone: Other DNA sequences in the same sample also yield this CDR3. This rearrangement joins TRBV28 to TRBJ2-2; unclear D gene. Germline V lookup: CDR1 MDHEN, CDR2 SYDVKM. Trimming shortened V by 6 bases and J by 6 bases, and 8 bases separated the two germline ends. The CDR3 spans 12 residues. The CDR3 DNA reads as TGTGCCAGCAGCCTTCGAGCCGGGGAGCTGTTTTTT. This translates into CASSLRAGELFF.

This chain links TRBV20-1 with TRBJ2-3, with D unresolved. V gave up 8 bases and J gave up 5 bases, with 8 bases separating them. CDR3 size: 10 residues. Per germline, CDR1 DFQATT and CDR2 SNEGSKA (reference sequence). The CDR3 loop reads CSFRGDTQYF. CDR3 nucleotides: TGCAGTTTTAGAGGAGATACGCAGTATTTT.

The chain couples TRBV6-1 to TRBJ1-2; D call uncertain. The V end was cut by 3 bases, the J end by 1 base, with 3 bases between. Germline assignment: CDR1 MNHNS and CDR2 SASEGT. The CDR3 is made up of 12 amino acids. CDR3 region: CASSEDNYGYTF. In DNA form, the CDR3 reads TGTGCCAGCAGTGAGGATAACTATGGCTACACCTTC.

The CDR3 nucleotides read TGTGCCAGCAGTGGAGAAGAAAGGGGGAGGGGGGACTACAATGAGCAGTTCTTC. Its protein is CASSGEERGRGDYNEQFF. J is TRBJ2-1 and V is TRBV6-1; D is perhaps TRBD2 (7 bases). The CDR3 runs 18 residues. Germline V CDR1 and CDR2: MNHNS, SASEGT. V lost 4 bases, J lost 3 bases, and 22 bases lay in between.

The chain joins TRBV2 to TRBJ2-7, with 8 bases that match TRBD1. The CDR3 length is 13 residues. Germline assignment: CDR1 SNHLY and CDR2 FYNNEI. Losses at the gene ends were 11 bases for V and 5 bases for J; bases not matched to a gene: 11. This CDR3 is CAAQFQGAHEQYF. CDR3 in DNA: TGTGCCGCCCAGTTTCAGGGGGCCCACGAGCAGTACTTC.

This chain joins TRBV5-6 and TRBJ2-1, with D maybe TRBD2 (6 bases). Germline CDR1 is SGHDT and CDR2 is YYEEEE. Trimming left V 2 bases short and J 4 bases short, with 13 bases between. This CDR3 is 15 amino acids long. The CDR3 loop reads CASSLREERYNEQFF. CDR3 DNA: TGTGCCAGCAGCTTAAGGGAGGAGAGATACAATGAGCAGTTCTTC.

The V and J genes are TRBV29-1 and TRBJ2-7; 7 bases align to TRBD1. With V trimmed by 7 bases and J by 1 base, 4 bases remained unmatched. The CDR3 covers 12 residues. Germline-derived CDR1 and CDR2 are SQVTM and ANQGSEA. CDR3: CSARQGSYEQYF. The CDR3 nucleotides read TGCAGCGCCCGACAGGGATCCTACGAGCAGTACTTC.

The rearrangement uses TRBV28 and TRBJ2-7; D perhaps matches TRBD1 (6 bases). The CDR3 extends over 13 amino acids. The germline V gene has CDR1 MDHEN and CDR2 SYDVKM. V dropped 5 bases and J dropped 4 bases, with 12 bases sitting between them. The CDR3, as DNA: TGTGCCAGCAGTCCCACAGGGCCTTACGAGCAGTACTTC. Translating it yields CASSPTGPYEQYF.

V and J are TRBV28 and TRBJ2-1; possible D gene TRBD1, 5 bases. V lost 8 bases, J lost 0 bases, and 17 bases lay in between. The CDR3 is 16 amino acids. The germline CDR1 and CDR2 sequences are MDHEN and SYDVKM. CDR3 nucleotides: TGTGCCAGCCTCGACAGCCTATTGTCCTCCTACAATGAGCAGTTCTTC. Protein sequence: CASLDSLLSSYNEQFF.

About this clone itself: The same CDR3 is also encoded by other DNA sequences in this sample. The chain recombines TRBV9 with TRBJ1-5, with TRBD1 matching 7 bases. The CDR3 contains 14 residues. The V segment lost 3 bases and the J segment 2 bases; nucleotides outside the gene matches: 2. The germline CDR1 and CDR2 sequences are SGDLS and YYNGEE. The CDR3: CASSATGGNQPQHF. The CDR3 DNA reads as TGTGCCAGCAGCGCTACAGGGGGCAATCAGCCCCAGCATTTT. Variable domain in full (rest from reference TRBV9 and TRBJ1-5): DSGVTQTPKHLITATGQRVTLRCSPRSGDLSVYWYQQSLDQGLQFLIQYYNGEERAKGNILERFSAQQFPDLHSELNLSSLELGDSALYFCASSATGGNQPQHFGDGTRLSIL.

The gene calls are TRBV5-5 and TRBJ1-1, with TRBD1 identical over 11 bases. Unmatched junction bases numbered 9, after V lost 4 bases and J lost 4 bases. Germline V gene lookup returns CDR1 SGHKS and CDR2 YYEKEE (reference sequence). The CDR3 loop spans 16 amino acids. The DNA of the CDR3 is TGTGCCAGCAGCCGGGGACAGGGGGAATATCGCACTGAAGCTTTCTTT. This gives the protein CASSRGQGEYRTEAFF.

This chain joins TRBV7-9 and TRBJ1-2; a possible D gene is TRBD1 (5 bases). V dropped 5 bases and J dropped 4 bases, with 23 bases sitting between them. In germline, CDR1 is SEHNR, CDR2 FQNEAQ (reference sequence). The CDR3 runs 17 residues. CDR3 amino acids: CASSPGRGLNSLYGYTF. The CDR3 nucleotides are TGTGCCAGCAGCCCGGGCCGGGGACTCAACTCTCTCTATGGCTACACCTTC.

Note on this clone: This specimen includes other DNA sequences encoding the same CDR3. The chain couples TRBV28 to TRBJ2-5, with D possibly being TRBD2 (7 bases). CDR1 and CDR2 from the germline V gene are MDHEN and SYDVKM. The length of the CDR3 is 15 residues. Trimming cost V 3 bases and J 1 base, with 12 bases left between them. As DNA, the CDR3 is TGTGCCAGCAGTTTGGGGGCTAGCGGCCAAGAGACCCAGTACTTC. This encodes CASSLGASGQETQYF.

V gene TRBV6-5 combines with J gene TRBJ1-1; D unclear. CDR3 length: 13 amino acids. Germline CDR1 is MNHEY and CDR2 is SVGAGI. Trimming cost V 2 bases and J 1 base, with 5 bases left between them. CDR3 DNA sequence: TGTGCCAGCAGTTACACCCAGAACACTGAAGCTTTCTTT. Translating it yields CASSYTQNTEAFF.

In DNA, the CDR3 is TGTGCCAGCAGTTCCTTCCTTAGGGGCGGGCAGTACTTC. It is translated as CASSSFLRGGQYF. The rearrangement links TRBV28 to TRBJ2-7, with a weak D call TRBD1 (5 bases). The V and J ends lost 4 bases and 9 bases respectively, with 16 bases between them. CDR1 is MDHEN, CDR2 SYDVKM, per germline. The CDR3 runs to 13 residues.

The chain couples TRBV5-4 to TRBJ2-3, with 12 nucleotides matching TRBD2. This CDR3 contains 16 residues. The germline CDR1 and CDR2 sequences are SGHNT and YYREEE (reference sequence). V lost 5 bases to trimming and J lost 2 bases; unmatched junction nucleotides: 6. CDR3 sequence reads: CASRSTSGRSTDTQYF. The CDR3 bases are TGTGCCAGCAGATCTACTAGCGGGAGGTCCACAGATACGCAGTATTTT.

The chain has TRBV5-4 and TRBJ2-1, with TRBD2 matching 8 bases. CDR3 length equals 15 residues. The V and J ends lost 0 bases and 3 bases, in that order; junction bases with no gene match: 2. Germline V gene data show CDR1 as SGHNT and CDR2 as YYREEE (reference sequence). CDR3 bases: TGTGCCAGCAGCTTGGTCGGGGGGGGCTACAATGAGCAGTTCTTC. This encodes CASSLVGGGYNEQFF.

The chain couples TRBV28 to TRBJ1-5; D is undetermined. Trimming removed 7 bases from V and 1 base from J, with 8 bases in between. The germline CDR1 and CDR2 sequences are MDHEN and SYDVKM. This CDR3 is 13 amino acids long. The CDR3 DNA follows: TGTGCCAGCACCGACCTGAGCAATCAGCCCCAGCATTTT. Protein product: CASTDLSNQPQHF. The full variable domain, its missing parts supplied by reference TRBV28 and TRBJ1-5, is DVKVTQSSRYLVKRTGEKVFLECVQDMDHENMFWYRQDPGLGLRLIYFSYDVKMKEKGDIPEGYSVSREKKERFSLILESASTNQTSMYLCASTDLSNQPQHFGDGTRLSIL.

This clone came up once. The rearrangement links TRBV25-1 to TRBJ2-2; 9 bases fit TRBD2. Germline CDR1 MGHDK, CDR2 SYGVNS. The CDR3 consists of 16 residues. V gave up 3 bases and J gave up 1 base; unmatched junction bases: 3. This CDR3 reads CASSDPTSGNTGELFF. The DNA for the CDR3 is TGTGCCAGCAGTGACCCGACTAGCGGGAACACCGGGGAGCTGTTTTTT.

This rearrangement joins TRBV9 to TRBJ2-7; TRBD1 agrees at 10 bases. The CDR3 covers 16 residues. Trimming removed 4 bases from V and 6 bases from J; junction bases left unmatched: 13. In germline, CDR1 is SGDLS, CDR2 YYNGEE. In nucleotides, the CDR3 is TGTGCCAGCAGCCCCCAATTCACGGGACAGGGGTCCGAGCAGTACTTC. This gives the protein CASSPQFTGQGSEQYF.

V gene TRBV4-2 combines with J gene TRBJ2-7; 10 bases fit TRBD2. Trimming at V came to 3 bases and at J to 3 bases, leaving 5 bases not matched to a gene. Germline CDR1 is LGHNA and CDR2 is YNFKEQ. The CDR3 runs to 15 residues. DNA of the CDR3: TGTGCCAGCAGCCAGGAACTAGCGGGGTTCTACGAGCAGTACTTC. Amino acids: CASSQELAGFYEQYF.

V gene TRBV15 combines with J gene TRBJ1-2; D may be TRBD1 (5 bases). With 11 bases removed from V and 0 bases from J, the gap between germline ends came to 16 bases. The CDR3 is 14 residues long. The V gene's germline CDR1 is LNHNV and CDR2 YYDKDF (reference sequence). This CDR3 is CASSRGGANYGYTF. CDR3 coding DNA: TGTGCCTCCTCACGCGGGGGGGCTAACTATGGCTACACCTTC.

The J gene is TRBJ2-7, the V gene TRBV6-1; 9 bases are a match to TRBD1. CDR1 and CDR2 (germline): MNHNS, SASEGT. The CDR3 consists of 14 residues. The V segment lost 6 bases and the J segment 2 bases; nucleotides outside the gene matches: 5. The CDR3 is CASRRDRATYEQYF. DNA of the CDR3: TGTGCCAGCAGAAGGGACAGGGCGACCTACGAGCAGTACTTC.

The V and J genes are TRBV5-1 and TRBJ2-1; 9 bases match TRBD1. The germline gives CDR1 SGHRS, CDR2 YFSETQ. This CDR3 region has 14 residues. With 1 base clipped from V and 7 bases from J, the junction kept 3 bases outside the gene matches. CDR3 protein: CASSLTGGLNEQFF. As DNA, the CDR3 is TGCGCCAGCAGCTTGACAGGGGGCTTGAATGAGCAGTTCTTC.

The chain joins TRBV6-5 to TRBJ1-2; 7 bases line up with TRBD1. After removal of 0 bases from V and 4 bases from J, the junction contained 8 bases not matched to a gene. This CDR3 has 16 amino acids. Germline V lookup: CDR1 MNHEY, CDR2 SVGAGI. CDR3 DNA: TGTGCCAGCAGTTACTCTCTAAGGGGACAGTTCTATGGCTACACCTTC. Translated, it gives CASSYSLRGQFYGYTF.

This clone was counted only a few times. The chain combines TRBV7-9 with TRBJ2-2; no clear D. The CDR3 sequence is 15 residues long. Germline V gene data show CDR1 as SEHNR and CDR2 as FQNEAQ (reference sequence). Trimming stripped 5 bases from V and 1 base from J, with 11 bases between. The CDR3 DNA sequence: TGTGCCAGCAGCAGGGCACTACAGAACACCGGGGAGCTGTTTTTT. This codes for CASSRALQNTGELFF.